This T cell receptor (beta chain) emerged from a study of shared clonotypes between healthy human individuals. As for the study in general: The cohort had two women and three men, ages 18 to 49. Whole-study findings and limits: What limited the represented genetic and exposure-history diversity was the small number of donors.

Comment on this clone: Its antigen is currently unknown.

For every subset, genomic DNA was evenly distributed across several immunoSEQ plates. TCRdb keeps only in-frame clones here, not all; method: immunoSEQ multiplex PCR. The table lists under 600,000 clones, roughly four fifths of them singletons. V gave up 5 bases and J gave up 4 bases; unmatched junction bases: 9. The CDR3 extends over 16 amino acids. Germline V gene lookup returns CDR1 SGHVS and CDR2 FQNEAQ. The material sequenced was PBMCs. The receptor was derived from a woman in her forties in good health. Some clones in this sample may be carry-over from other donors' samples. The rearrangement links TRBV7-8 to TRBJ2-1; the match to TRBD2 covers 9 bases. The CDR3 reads CASSRSGSGSYNEQFF. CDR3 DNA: TGTGCCAGCAGCCGTTCAGGTAGCGGGAGTTACAATGAGCAGTTCTTC. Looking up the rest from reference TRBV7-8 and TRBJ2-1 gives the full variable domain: GAGVSQSPRYKVAKRGQDVALRCDPISGHVSLFWYQQALGQGPEFLTYFQNEAQLDKSGLPSDRFFAERPEGSVSTLKIQRTQQEDSAVYLCASSRSGSGSYNEQFFGPGTRLTVL.